In this sample, the clone carrying this TCR beta chain turned up a few times. A much larger clone is a single base away; this may be a read error. The data stem from a study of regulatory T cells in long-lasting Graves disease. V dropped 6 bases and J dropped 8; count of bases not matched to a gene: 7. The germline gives CDR1 SNHLY, CDR2 FYNNEI. This CDR3 has 13 residues. Noted time point: newly diagnosed GD, antithyroid drugs for less than 3 months. Following extraction of RNA from PBMCs, that RNA was used to make the TCR library. In building TCR beta libraries, iRepertoire HTBI primers were used together with Arm-PCR of CDR3 regions. A single record per CDR3 protein comes from TCRdb applying MiXCR to the multiplex PCR reads. The repertoire holds some 500,000 distinct CDR3 sequences, with roughly 14% as singletons. The sample was also linked to a second study, of T cells in Graves' hyperthyroidism and ophthalmopathy. That source reports: When ophthalmopathy did not progress within 18 months, Graves' hyperthyroidism was considered stable. The study excluded patients with uncontrolled infection, other autoimmune disease, pregnancy or lactation.

The material sequenced was peripheral blood mononuclear cells (PBMCs), taken at new diagnosis, from a patient treated with antithyroid drugs. This clonotype was obtained from a man younger than 40 with Graves disease. The chain uses TRBV2 and TRBJ2-1; the match to TRBD1 covers 7 bases. The CDR3 coding sequence is TGTGCCAGCAGCGAGGGGGCTAACGATGAGCAGTTCTTC. This encodes CASSEGANDEQFF.